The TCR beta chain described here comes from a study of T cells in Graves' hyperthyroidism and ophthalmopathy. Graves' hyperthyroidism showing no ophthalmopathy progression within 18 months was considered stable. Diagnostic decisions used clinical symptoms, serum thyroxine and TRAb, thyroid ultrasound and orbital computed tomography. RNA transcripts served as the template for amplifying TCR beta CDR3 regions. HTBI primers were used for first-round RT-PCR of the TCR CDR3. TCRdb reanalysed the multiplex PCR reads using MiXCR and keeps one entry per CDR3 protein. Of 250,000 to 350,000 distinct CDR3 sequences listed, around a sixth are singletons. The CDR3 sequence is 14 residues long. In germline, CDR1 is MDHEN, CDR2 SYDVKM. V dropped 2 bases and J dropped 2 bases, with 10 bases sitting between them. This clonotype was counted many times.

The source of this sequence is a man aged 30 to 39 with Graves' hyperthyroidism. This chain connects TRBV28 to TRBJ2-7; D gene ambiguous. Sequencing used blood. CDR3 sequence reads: CASSLVQVPYEQYF. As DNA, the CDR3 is TGTGCCAGCAGTTTAGTCCAGGTACCCTACGAGCAGTACTTC. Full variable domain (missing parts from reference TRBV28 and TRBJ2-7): DVKVTQSSRYLVKRTGEKVFLECVQDMDHENMFWYRQDPGLGLRLIYFSYDVKMKEKGDIPEGYSVSREKKERFSLILESASTNQTSMYLCASSLVQVPYEQYFGPGTRLTVT.